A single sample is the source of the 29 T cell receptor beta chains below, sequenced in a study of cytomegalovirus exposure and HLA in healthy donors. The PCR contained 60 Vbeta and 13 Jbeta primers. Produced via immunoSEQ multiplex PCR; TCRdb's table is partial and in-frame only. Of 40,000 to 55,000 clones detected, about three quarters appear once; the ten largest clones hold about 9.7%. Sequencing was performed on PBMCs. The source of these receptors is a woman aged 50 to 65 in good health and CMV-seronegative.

The CDR3 region is CASTQGGSYNEQFF. The CDR3 region has the DNA TGTGCCAGCACCCAGGGAGGGTCCTACAATGAGCAGTTCTTC. V gene TRBV7-9 combines with J gene TRBJ2-1, with TRBD2 matching 7 bases. The germline V gene encodes CDR1 SEHNR and CDR2 FQNEAQ (reference sequence). The V segment lost 7 bases and the J segment 1 base; nucleotides outside the gene matches: 4. CDR3 length: 14 amino acids.

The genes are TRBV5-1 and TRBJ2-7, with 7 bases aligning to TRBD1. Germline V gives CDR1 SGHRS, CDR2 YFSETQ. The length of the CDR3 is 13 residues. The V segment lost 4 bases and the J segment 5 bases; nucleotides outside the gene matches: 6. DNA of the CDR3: TGCGCCAGCAGCGGGACAGTTAGGGACGAGCAGTACTTC. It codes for CASSGTVRDEQYF.

CDR3 sequence reads: CASSFGARGDSYEQYF. CDR3 nucleotide sequence: TGTGCCAGCAGCTTTGGTGCGCGGGGGGACTCCTACGAGCAGTACTTC. The V call is TRBV5-6, the J call TRBJ2-7; the match to TRBD2 covers 8 bases. From germline, CDR1 is SGHDT and CDR2 YYEEEE. This CDR3 contains 16 residues. Trimming at V came to 2 bases and at J to 0 bases, leaving 7 bases not matched to a gene.

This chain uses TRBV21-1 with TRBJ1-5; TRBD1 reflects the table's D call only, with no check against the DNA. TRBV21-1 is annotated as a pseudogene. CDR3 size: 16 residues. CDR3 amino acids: CASSKDRGDRNQPQHF. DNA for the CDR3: TGTGCCAGCAGCAAAGATAGGGGGGACAGGAATCAGCCCCAGCATTTT.

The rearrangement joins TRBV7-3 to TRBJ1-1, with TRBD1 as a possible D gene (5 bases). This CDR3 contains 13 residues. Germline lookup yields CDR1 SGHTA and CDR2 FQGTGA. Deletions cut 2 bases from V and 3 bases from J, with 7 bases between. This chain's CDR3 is CASSLGGDTEAFF. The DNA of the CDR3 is TGTGCCAGCAGCTTAGGGGGGGACACTGAAGCTTTCTTT. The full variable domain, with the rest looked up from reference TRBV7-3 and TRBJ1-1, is GAGVSQTPSNKVTEKGKYVELRCDPISGHTALYWYRQSLGQGPEFLIYFQGTGAADDSGLPNDRFFAVRPEGSVSTLKIQRTERGDSAVYLCASSLGGDTEAFFGQGTRLTVV.

The CDR3 here is CASSLAVGTGENIQYF. CDR3 in DNA: TGCGCCAGCAGCTTGGCCGTGGGGACAGGCGAAAACATTCAGTACTTC. The rearrangement joins TRBV5-1 to TRBJ2-4, with 8 bases fitting TRBD1. The junction had 7 bases not matched to a gene; V was cut back by 0 bases and J by 5 bases. Germline values: CDR1 SGHRS, CDR2 YFSETQ. This CDR3 spans 16 amino acids.

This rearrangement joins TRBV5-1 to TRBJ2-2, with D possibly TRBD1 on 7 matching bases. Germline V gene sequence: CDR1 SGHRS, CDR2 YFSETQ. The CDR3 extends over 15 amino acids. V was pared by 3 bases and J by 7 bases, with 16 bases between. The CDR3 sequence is CASSYGQEGNGELFF. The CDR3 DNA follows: TGCGCCAGCAGCTACGGACAGGAGGGTAACGGGGAGCTGTTTTTT.

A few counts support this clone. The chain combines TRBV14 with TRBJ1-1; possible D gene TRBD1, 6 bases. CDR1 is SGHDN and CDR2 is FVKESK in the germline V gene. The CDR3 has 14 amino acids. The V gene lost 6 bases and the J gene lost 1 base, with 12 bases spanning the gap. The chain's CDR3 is CASRDRTGNTEAFF. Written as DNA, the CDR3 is TGTGCCAGCAGAGACAGGACGGGGAACACTGAAGCTTTCTTT.

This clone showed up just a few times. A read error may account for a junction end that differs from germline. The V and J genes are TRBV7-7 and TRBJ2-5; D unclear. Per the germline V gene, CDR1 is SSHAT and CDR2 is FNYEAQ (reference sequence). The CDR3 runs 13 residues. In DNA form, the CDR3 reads TGTGCTAGCAGCCGCAACTTCCAAGAGACCCAGTACTTC. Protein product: CASSRNFQETQYF.

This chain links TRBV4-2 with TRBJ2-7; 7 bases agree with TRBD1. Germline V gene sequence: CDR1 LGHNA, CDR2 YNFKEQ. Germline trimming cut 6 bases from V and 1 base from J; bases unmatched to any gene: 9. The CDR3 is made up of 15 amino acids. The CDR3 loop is CASSPMGQLSYEQYF. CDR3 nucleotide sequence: TGTGCCAGCAGTCCTATGGGACAGCTATCCTACGAGCAGTACTTC.

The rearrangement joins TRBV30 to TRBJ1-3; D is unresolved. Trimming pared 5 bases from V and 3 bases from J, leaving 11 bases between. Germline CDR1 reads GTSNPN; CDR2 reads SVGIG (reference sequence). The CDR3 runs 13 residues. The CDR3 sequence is CAWSTLDGNTIYF. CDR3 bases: TGTGCCTGGTCGACACTTGATGGAAACACCATATATTTT.

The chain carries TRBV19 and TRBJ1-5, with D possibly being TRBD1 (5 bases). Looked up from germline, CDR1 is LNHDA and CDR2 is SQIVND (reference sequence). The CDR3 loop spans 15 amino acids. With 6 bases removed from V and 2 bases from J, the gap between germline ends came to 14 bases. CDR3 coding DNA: TGTGCCAGTAGACCCGGGTGGGGGGGCAATCAGCCCCAGCATTTT. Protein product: CASRPGWGGNQPQHF. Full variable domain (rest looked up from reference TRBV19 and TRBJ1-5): DGGITQSPKYLFRKEGQNVTLSCEQNLNHDAMYWYRQDPGQGLRLIYYSQIVNDFQKGDIAEGYSVSREKKESFPLTVTSAQKNPTAFYLCASRPGWGGNQPQHFGDGTRLSIL.

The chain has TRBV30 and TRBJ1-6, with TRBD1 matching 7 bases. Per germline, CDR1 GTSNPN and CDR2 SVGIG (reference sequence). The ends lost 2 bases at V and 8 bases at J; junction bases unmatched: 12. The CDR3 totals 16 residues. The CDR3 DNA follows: TGTGCCTGGAGTCTTGAGGACAGGTCCTACTATTCACCCCTCCACTTT. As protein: CAWSLEDRSYYSPLHF. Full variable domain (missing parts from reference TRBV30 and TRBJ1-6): SQTIHQWPATLVQPVGSPLSLECTVEGTSNPNLYWYRQAAGRGLQLLFYSVGIGQISSEVPQNLSASRPQDRQFILSSKKLLLSDSGFYLCAWSLEDRSYYSPLHFGNGTRLTVT.

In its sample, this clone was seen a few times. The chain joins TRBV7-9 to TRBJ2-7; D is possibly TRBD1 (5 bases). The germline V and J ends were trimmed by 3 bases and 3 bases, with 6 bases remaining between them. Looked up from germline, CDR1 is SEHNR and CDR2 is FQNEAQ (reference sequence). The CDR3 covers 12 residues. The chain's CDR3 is CASSFDSYEQYF. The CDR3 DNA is TGTGCCAGCAGCTTTGACAGCTACGAGCAGTACTTC. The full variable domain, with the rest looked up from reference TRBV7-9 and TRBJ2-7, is DTGVSQNPRHKITKRGQNVTFRCDPISEHNRLYWYRQTLGQGPEFLTYFQNEAQLEKSRLLSDRFSAERPKGSFSTLEIQRTEQGDSAMYLCASSFDSYEQYFGPGTRLTVT.

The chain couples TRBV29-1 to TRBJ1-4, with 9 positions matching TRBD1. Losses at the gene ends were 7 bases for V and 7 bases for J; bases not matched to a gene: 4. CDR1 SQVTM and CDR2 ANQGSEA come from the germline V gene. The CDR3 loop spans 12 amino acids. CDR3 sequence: CSGGQGGEKLFF. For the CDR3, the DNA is TGCAGCGGGGGACAGGGTGGTGAAAAACTGTTTTTT.

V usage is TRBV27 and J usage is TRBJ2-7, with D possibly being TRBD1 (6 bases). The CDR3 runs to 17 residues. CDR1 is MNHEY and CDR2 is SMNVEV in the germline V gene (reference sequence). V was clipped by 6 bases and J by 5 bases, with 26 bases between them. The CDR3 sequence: CASSLMPQGALVNEQYF. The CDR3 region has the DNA TGTGCCAGCAGCCTGATGCCACAGGGAGCTCTGGTTAACGAGCAGTACTTC.

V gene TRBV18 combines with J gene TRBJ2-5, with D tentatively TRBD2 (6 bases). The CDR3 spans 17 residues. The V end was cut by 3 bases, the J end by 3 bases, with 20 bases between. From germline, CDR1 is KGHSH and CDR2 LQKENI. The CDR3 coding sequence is TGTGCCAGCTCACCGCCGGGACTCCTGACAACAAAAGAGACCCAGTACTTC. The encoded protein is CASSPPGLLTTKETQYF.

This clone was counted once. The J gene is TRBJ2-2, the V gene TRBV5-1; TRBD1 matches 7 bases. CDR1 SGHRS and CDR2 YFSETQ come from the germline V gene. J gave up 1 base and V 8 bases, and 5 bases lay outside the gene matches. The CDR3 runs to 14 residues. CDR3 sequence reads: CASIGTVNTGELFF. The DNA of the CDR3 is TGCGCCAGTATCGGGACAGTGAACACCGGGGAGCTGTTTTTT.

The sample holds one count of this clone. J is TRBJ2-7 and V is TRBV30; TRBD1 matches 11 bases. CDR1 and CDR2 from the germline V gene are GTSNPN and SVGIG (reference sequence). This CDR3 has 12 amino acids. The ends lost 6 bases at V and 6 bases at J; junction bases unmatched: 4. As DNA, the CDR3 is TGTGCCTGCGCAGGGACAGGGGGCGAGCAGTACTTC. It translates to CACAGTGGEQYF.

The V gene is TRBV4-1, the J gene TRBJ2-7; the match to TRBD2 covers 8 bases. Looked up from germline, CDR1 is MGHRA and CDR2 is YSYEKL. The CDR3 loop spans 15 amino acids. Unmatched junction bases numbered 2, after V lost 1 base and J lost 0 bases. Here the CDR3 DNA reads TGCGCCAGCAGCCAAGGAAGCGGGAGCTCCTACGAGCAGTACTTC. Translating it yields CASSQGSGSSYEQYF.

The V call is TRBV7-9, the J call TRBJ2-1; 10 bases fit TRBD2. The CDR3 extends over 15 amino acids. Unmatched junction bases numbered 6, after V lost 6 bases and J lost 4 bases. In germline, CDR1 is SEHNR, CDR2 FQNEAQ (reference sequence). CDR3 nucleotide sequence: TGTGCCAGCAGTCCTAGCGGGAGTGTGTACAATGAGCAGTTCTTC. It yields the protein CASSPSGSVYNEQFF.

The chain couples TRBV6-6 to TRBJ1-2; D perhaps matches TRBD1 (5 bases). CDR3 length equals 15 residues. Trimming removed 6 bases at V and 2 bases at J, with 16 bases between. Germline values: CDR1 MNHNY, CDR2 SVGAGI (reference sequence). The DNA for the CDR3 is TGTGCCAGCAGCCCGCCATGGGGCCAGAACTATGGCTACACCTTC. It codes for CASSPPWGQNYGYTF.

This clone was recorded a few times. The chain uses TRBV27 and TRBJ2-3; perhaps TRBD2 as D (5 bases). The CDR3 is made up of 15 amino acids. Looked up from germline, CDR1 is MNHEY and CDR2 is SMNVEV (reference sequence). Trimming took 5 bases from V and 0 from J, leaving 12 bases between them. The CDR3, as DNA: TGTGCCAGCAGTACGGAGCCGGGGAGCACAGATACGCAGTATTTT. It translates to CASSTEPGSTDTQYF.

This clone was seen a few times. In DNA form, the CDR3 reads TGTGCCAGTAGTATCGGCGGGGAAGATACGCAGTATTTT. Its protein product is CASSIGGEDTQYF. The chain carries TRBV19 and TRBJ2-3; D may be TRBD2 (6 bases). V gave up 3 bases and J gave up 5 bases, with 9 bases separating them. The CDR3 extends over 13 amino acids. Germline CDR1 reads LNHDA; CDR2 reads SQIVND (reference sequence).

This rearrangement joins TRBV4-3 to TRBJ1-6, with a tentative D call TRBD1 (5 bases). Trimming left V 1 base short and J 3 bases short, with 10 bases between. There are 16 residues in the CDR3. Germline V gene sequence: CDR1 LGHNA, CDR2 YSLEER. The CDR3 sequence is CASSQAVGGYNSPLHF. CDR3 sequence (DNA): TGCGCCAGCAGCCAAGCGGTGGGGGGCTATAATTCACCCCTCCACTTT.

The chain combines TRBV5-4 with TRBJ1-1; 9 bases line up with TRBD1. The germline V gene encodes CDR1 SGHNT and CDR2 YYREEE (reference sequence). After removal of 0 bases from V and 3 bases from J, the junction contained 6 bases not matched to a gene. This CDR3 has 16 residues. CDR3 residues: CASSLGGTGPDTEAFF. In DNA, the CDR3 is TGTGCCAGCAGCTTGGGGGGGACAGGGCCAGACACTGAAGCTTTCTTT.

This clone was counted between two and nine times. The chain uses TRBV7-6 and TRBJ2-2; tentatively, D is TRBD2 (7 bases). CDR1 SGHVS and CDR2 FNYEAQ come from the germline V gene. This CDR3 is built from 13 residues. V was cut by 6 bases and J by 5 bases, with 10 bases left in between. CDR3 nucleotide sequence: TGTGCCAGCAGGCGGGGGCAGACCGGGGAGCTGTTTTTT. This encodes CASRRGQTGELFF. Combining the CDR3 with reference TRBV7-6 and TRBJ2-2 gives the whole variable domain GAGVSQSPRYKVTKRGQDVALRCDPISGHVSLYWYRQALGQGPEFLTYFNYEAQQDKSGLPNDRFSAERPEGSISTLTIQRTEQRDSAMYRCASRRGQTGELFFGEGSRLTVL.

The CDR3 sequence: CASSLGGQGQETQYF. The DNA for the CDR3 is TGTGCCAGCAGCTTAGGGGGGCAGGGACAAGAGACCCAGTACTTC. The chain carries TRBV7-9 and TRBJ2-5; TRBD1 might be the D (6 bases). The CDR3 covers 15 residues. Trimming shortened V by 1 base and J by 2 bases, and 11 bases separated the two germline ends. Germline CDR1 reads SEHNR; CDR2 reads FQNEAQ (reference sequence).

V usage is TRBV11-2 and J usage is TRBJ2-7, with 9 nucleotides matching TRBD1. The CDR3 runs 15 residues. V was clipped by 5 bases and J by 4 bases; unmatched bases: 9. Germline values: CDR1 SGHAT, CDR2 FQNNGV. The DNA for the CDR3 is TGTGCCAGCAGCCACGCCGGGACAGGGATATACGAGCAGTACTTC. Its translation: CASSHAGTGIYEQYF.